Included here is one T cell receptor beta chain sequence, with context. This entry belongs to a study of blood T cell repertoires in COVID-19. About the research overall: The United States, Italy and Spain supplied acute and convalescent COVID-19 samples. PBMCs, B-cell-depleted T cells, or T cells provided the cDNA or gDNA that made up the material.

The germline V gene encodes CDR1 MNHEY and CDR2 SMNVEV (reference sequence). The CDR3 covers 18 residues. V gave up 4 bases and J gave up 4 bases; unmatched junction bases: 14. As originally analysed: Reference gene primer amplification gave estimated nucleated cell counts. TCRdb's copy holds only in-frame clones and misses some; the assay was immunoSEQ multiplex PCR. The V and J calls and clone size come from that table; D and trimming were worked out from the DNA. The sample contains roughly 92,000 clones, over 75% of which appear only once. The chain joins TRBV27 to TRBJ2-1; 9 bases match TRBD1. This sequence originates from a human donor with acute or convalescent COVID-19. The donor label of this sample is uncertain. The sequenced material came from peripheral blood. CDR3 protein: CASSYPPPGQGRYNEQFF. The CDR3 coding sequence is TGTGCCAGCAGTTATCCACCGCCGGGACAGGGAAGATACAATGAGCAGTTCTTC.